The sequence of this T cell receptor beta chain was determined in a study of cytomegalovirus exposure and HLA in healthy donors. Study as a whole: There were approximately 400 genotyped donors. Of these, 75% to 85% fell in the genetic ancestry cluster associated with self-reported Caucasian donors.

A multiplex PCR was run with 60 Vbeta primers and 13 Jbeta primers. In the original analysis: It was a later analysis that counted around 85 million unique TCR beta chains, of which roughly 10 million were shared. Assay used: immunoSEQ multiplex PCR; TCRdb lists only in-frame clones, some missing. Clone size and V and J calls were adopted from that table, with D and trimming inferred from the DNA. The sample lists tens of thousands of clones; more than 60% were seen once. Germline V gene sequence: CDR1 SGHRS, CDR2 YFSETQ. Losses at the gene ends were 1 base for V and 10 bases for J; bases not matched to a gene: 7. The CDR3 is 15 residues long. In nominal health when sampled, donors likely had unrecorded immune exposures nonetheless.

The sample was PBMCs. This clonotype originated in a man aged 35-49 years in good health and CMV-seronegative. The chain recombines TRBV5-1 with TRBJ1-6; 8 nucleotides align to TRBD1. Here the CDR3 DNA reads TGCGCCAGCAGCTTGATGACAGGGGATGCATCACCCCTCCACTTT. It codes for CASSLMTGDASPLHF.